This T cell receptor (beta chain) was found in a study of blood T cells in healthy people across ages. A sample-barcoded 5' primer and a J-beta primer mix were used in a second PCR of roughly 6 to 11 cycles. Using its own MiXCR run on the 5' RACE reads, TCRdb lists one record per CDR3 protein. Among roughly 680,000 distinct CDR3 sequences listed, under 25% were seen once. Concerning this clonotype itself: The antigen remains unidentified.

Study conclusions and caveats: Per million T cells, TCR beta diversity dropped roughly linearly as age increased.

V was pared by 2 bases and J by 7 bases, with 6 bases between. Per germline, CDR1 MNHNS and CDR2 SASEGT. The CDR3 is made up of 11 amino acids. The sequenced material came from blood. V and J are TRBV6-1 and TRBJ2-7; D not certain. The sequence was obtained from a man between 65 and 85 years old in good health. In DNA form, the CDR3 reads TGTGCCAGCAGTGAAAAGTGGGAGCAGTACTTC. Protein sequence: CASSEKWEQYF.